A single sample gave rise to the 9 T cell receptor beta chains below, sequenced in a study of vaccination and CD4 T cells after COVID-19. The Oncomine TCR Beta short-read assay sequenced DNA from cultured CD4+ T cells. One entry per CDR3 protein results from TCRdb running MiXCR on the PCR reads. Of roughly 13,000 distinct CDR3 sequences listed, about two thirds are singletons. No antigen has been assigned to these receptors. The treatment denotes: roughly 10-day PBMC culture with coronavirus spike peptide pools or control peptides (ViraFEST assay). Sequenced: CD4+ T cells from blood, cultured in vitro. Every receptor here comes from a human donor who had recovered from COVID-19.

The genes are TRBV2 and TRBJ2-2, with 8 nucleotides matching TRBD2. The CDR3 consists of 17 residues. CDR1 is SNHLY, CDR2 FYNNEI, per germline. V lost 5 bases and J lost 6; bases outside the gene matches: 14. The CDR3 protein is CASSKERAGVGAGELFF. For the CDR3, the DNA is TGTGCCAGCAGTAAAGAGCGAGCGGGAGTTGGCGCCGGGGAGCTGTTTTTT.

This clonotype has a handful of counts. The chain employs TRBV2 and TRBJ1-6; D might be TRBD1 (6 bases). The germline V gene has CDR1 SNHLY and CDR2 FYNNEI. V dropped 6 bases and J dropped 5 bases, with 14 bases sitting between them. The CDR3 totals 15 residues. The CDR3, as DNA: TGTGCCAGCAGGTGGACAGACGTCAATAATTCACCCCTCCACTTT. Amino acid sequence: CASRWTDVNNSPLHF.

The CDR3 DNA reads TGTGCCAGTAGTGGCCGGGAGACCAAAAACATTCAGTACTTC. As protein: CASSGRETKNIQYF. The J gene is TRBJ2-4, the V gene TRBV19; the D gene is possibly TRBD2 (6 bases). Germline CDR1 is LNHDA and CDR2 is SQIVND (reference sequence). V was shortened by 5 bases and J by 2 bases, with 10 bases between the two germline ends. This CDR3 region has 14 residues.

By sample fraction, this clonotype is large. The chain uses TRBV6-1 and TRBJ2-7, with 9 bases matching TRBD2. CDR1 and CDR2 from the germline V gene are MNHNS and SASEGT. V shed 7 bases, J shed 3 bases, and the junction held 7 bases outside the gene matches. This CDR3 is built from 14 residues. CDR3 in DNA: TGTGCCAGCACACTAGCGGGTCTCAACTACGAGCAGTACTTC. This encodes CASTLAGLNYEQYF.

The chain uses TRBV7-3 and TRBJ2-5; D may be TRBD2 (5 bases). The germline CDR1 and CDR2 sequences are SGHTA and FQGTGA. The CDR3 contains 15 residues. Between the trimmed V and J ends, which lost 1 base and 4 bases, there was a span of 13 bases. The CDR3 DNA follows: TGTGCCAGCAGCTTAAGTGGGATCGGGGTAGAGACCCAGTACTTC. It yields the protein CASSLSGIGVETQYF.

This chain joins TRBV15 and TRBJ2-5, with D possibly TRBD1 on 5 matching bases. V was trimmed by 8 bases and J by 5 bases, leaving 18 bases between them. CDR1 and CDR2 (germline): LNHNV, YYDKDF (reference sequence). CDR3 length: 14 residues. The CDR3 DNA reads as TGTGCCACCGGACCCCCAGGGAACTCCGAGACCCAGTACTTC. As protein: CATGPPGNSETQYF.

V gene TRBV7-6 combines with J gene TRBJ2-7; 10 nucleotides match TRBD2. After removal of 5 bases from V and 4 bases from J, the junction contained 14 bases not matched to a gene. CDR1 and CDR2 (germline): SGHVS, FNYEAQ. This CDR3 region has 17 residues. The CDR3 DNA reads as TGTGCCAGCAGCCAGCCCGTTGCGCTAGCGGGAGCATACGAGCAGTACTTC. As protein: CASSQPVALAGAYEQYF.

The chain is built from TRBV5-4 and TRBJ2-2, with 14 bases identical to TRBD2. This CDR3 spans 18 amino acids. The J segment lost 6 bases and the V segment lost 3 bases, leaving 10 bases of the junction unmatched. Germline V gene sequence: CDR1 SGHNT, CDR2 YYREEE (reference sequence). The CDR3 sequence: CASSWGLAGASGAGELFF. The CDR3 DNA reads as TGTGCCAGCAGCTGGGGACTAGCGGGAGCATCCGGGGCCGGGGAGCTGTTTTTT.

The rearrangement joins TRBV5-1 to TRBJ1-5; TRBD1 might be the D (6 bases). The CDR3 totals 17 residues. The germline V and J ends were trimmed by 0 bases and 0 bases, with 13 bases remaining between them. Germline-derived CDR1 and CDR2 are SGHRS and YFSETQ. The CDR3 protein is CASSLAPGADSNQPQHF. Written as DNA, the CDR3 is TGCGCCAGCAGCTTGGCTCCGGGGGCAGATAGCAATCAGCCCCAGCATTTT.